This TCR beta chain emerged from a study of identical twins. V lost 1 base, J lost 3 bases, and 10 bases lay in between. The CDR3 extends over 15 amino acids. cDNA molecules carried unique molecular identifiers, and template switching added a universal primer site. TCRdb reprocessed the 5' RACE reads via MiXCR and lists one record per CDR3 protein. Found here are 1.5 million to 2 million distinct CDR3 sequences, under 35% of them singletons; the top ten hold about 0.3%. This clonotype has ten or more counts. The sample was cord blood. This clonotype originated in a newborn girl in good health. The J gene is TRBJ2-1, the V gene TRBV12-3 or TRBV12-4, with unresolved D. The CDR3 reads CASSLDGQYYNEQFF. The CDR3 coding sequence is TGTGCCAGCAGTTTAGACGGGCAGTACTACAATGAGCAGTTCTTC.